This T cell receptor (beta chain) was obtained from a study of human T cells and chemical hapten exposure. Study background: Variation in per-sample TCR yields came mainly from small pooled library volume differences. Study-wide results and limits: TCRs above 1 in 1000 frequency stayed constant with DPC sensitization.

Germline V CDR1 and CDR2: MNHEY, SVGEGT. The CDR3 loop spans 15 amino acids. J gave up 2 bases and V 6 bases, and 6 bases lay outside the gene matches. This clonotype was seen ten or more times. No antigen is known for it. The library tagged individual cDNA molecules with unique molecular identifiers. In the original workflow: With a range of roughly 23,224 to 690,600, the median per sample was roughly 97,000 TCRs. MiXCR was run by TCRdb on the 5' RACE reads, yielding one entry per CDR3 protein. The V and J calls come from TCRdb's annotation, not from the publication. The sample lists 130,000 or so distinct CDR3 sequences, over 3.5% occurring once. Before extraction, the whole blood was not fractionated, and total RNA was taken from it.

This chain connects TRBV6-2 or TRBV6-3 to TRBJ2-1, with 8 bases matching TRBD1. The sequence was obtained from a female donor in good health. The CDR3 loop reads CASSSGQGAYNEQFF. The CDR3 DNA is TGTGCCAGCAGCTCCGGACAGGGTGCCTACAATGAGCAGTTCTTC.